The TCR beta chain described here comes from a study of shared clonotypes between healthy human individuals. Germline-derived CDR1 and CDR2 are LNHDA and SQIVND (reference sequence). Trimming stripped 7 bases from V and 10 bases from J, with 19 bases between. This CDR3 has 14 amino acids. Produced via immunoSEQ multiplex PCR; TCRdb's table is partial and in-frame only. Here the sample spans 2.3 million or so clones, 90% to 95% being singletons. The sample taken for sequencing was naive CD4+ T cells from PBMCs. The subset: CD45RA+ positively selected. The TCR sequence derives from a man younger than 35 in good health. Some clones in this sample may be carry-over from other donors' samples. This chain connects TRBV19 to TRBJ1-4; TRBD1 is a possible D gene (5 bases). The CDR3 bases are TGTGCCAGTAATCAGAGGGGTCCTAGTAGAAAACTGTTTTTT. Translation gives CASNQRGPSRKLFF.